The TCR beta chain described here comes from a study of T cells in severe cutaneous drug reactions. About the research overall: Enrollment required a probable or definite RegiSCAR diagnosis of SJS/TEN or DRESS.

Libraries were made by iRepertoire multiplex PCR with TCR subtype-specific primers for bulk and single-cell sequencing. TCRdb reprocessed the multiplex PCR reads and reports one entry per CDR3 protein, with no DNA. Its clone listing holds about 8,300 distinct CDR3 sequences. Study-wide results and caveats: Carbamazepine-induced Stevens-Johnson syndrome or toxic epidermal necrolysis patients showed strongly raised TRBV12-4, around 35% in blister cells and about 4.8% in PBMC. Tolerant-control and healthy-donor PBMC lacked or rarely had the public CDR3 found in blisters.

In the case of this clonotype: Its antigen is unknown.

CDR3 size: 16 residues. The patients sequenced had a carbamazepine-induced Stevens-Johnson syndrome or toxic epidermal necrolysis reaction. V usage is TRBV12-3 or TRBV12-4 and J usage is TRBJ2-5; with no DNA, the TCRdb D assignment of TRBD2 cannot be verified. This clonotype originated in a human donor with a severe cutaneous adverse drug reaction. Sequences were obtained from cells from a skin blister. The CDR3 loop reads CASSPEGGRGSETQYF.